This T cell receptor beta chain was found in a study of a mutant IDH1 vaccine in newly diagnosed glioma (dated by TCRdb to about 2021). At the level of the whole study: Vaccination started 4-6 weeks after radiotherapy alone, or was given together with temozolomide cycles in the groups whose treatment included chemotherapy. Of the 25 to 40 treated patients, roughly 62% were male and approximately 38% were female, and the mean age was 40.4 years. Before enrollment, patients had received standard therapy of radiotherapy alone, temozolomide alone, or radiochemotherapy with temozolomide; most received the combination. The week-35 safety follow-up took place at visit V12, and the week-47 end of study took place at visit V13. Peripheral blood was drawn at six visits: V03 (baseline), V05, V07, V10, V12 and V13. Longitudinal TCRB deep sequencing was done for about two dozen treated patients, wherever samples were available for exploratory analyses.

The germline V and J ends show losses of 7 bases and 10 bases respectively, and no gene match explains 6 bases of the junction. The cysteine opens and the phenylalanine closes a CDR3 of 12 amino acids. Kept here is only the CDR3 DNA, which spans 36 bases and is read in frame from base 1. The germline V gene yields MDHEN for CDR1 and SYDVKM for CDR2. About this clone: It has no known antigen specificity. Base qualities were left out, and no much larger clone turns up one base away.

Here is what the overall study found, with its caveats: The authors stated that sample limitations prevented analyses of patient blood samples from being reproduced. No apparent relationship was observed between pseudoprogression and alterations in the top peripheral T cell clonotypes detected by TCRB sequencing. Across multiple MHC alleles, vaccine-induced immune responses were seen in around 93% of patients. Selection of PBMC samples for TCRB deep sequencing was based on availability.

Per the publication, the time point label means: week 47, end of study. A 20-mer mutant IDH1 peptide at 300 micrograms in Montanide made up each vaccine dose, which was injected subcutaneously together with topical imiquimod. Across visits V03 through V10, patients got a total of eight vaccinations, given in weeks 1, 3, 5, 7, 11, 15, 19 and 23. Newly diagnosed WHO grade 3 or 4 IDH1-mutant astrocytomas showing loss of nuclear ATRX were present in the donors. The samples were drawn from NOA16, a multicentre, single-arm, open-label phase I trial in Germany that tested a mutant IDH1 peptide vaccine in humans for the first time. Genomic DNA for TCRB sequencing was isolated from EDTA blood with the DNeasy Blood and Tissue Kit. The library was obtained by the immunoSEQ multiplex PCR assay. The hsTCRB Kit was used according to the manufacturer's protocol to amplify rearranged TCR beta chain sequences. An Illumina MiSeq was used to sequence the TCRB libraries. The study's own analysis went as follows. The kit vendor's proprietary platform handled demultiplexing, trimming and gene mapping. Entries here come from immuneACCESS through TCRdb and include only in-frame sequences with V and J called. Some clones fail to appear in such tables; in the studies checked, an unresolved V gene covers under half of the shortfall, and the cause of the remainder is unknown. The D gene and trimming were derived from the DNA, and the V and J assignments and clone size from that table. The sample contains about 23,000 clones, roughly 84% of them found a single time. Approximately 3% of the sample rests with the top ten.

This TCR derives from a man between 40 and 49 years old with glioma. The V gene is TRBV28 and the J gene is TRBJ2-3, with 9 bases in between that match TRBD1. The input for sequencing was PBMCs, taken from a glioma patient whose treatment included an IDH1 peptide vaccine. The nucleotide sequence is TGTGCCAGCACCGGGGACAGGGAGGCGCAGTATTTT. Its protein is CASTGDREAQYF.